This paragraph reports one T cell receptor beta chain. Repertoires were generated with immunoSEQ multiplex PCR, while TCRdb's copy carries only in-frame clones and drops some. The repertoire holds about 35,000 clones, with roughly nine tenths as singletons. V lost 1 base to trimming and J lost 2 bases, with 11 bases between them. From germline, CDR1 is MNHEY and CDR2 SVGAGI. CDR3 length: 15 amino acids. Time point defined: new active TB diagnosis, blood taken before or within 7 days of starting treatment. This entry is derived from a study of T cells in tuberculosis. Study-wide context: In South Africa, adults with active tuberculosis were compared with IGRA-negative and latently infected IGRA-positive adolescents.

This sample comprised PBMCs, obtained at tuberculosis diagnosis. This TCR was recovered from an adult with tuberculosis. Some clones in this sample may be carry-over from other donors' samples. The rearrangement joins TRBV6-5 to TRBJ1-2; a weak D match, TRBD1 (6 bases). CDR3 loop: CASSYFGGLNYGYTF. In DNA, the CDR3 is TGTGCCAGCAGTTACTTCGGGGGGCTAAACTATGGCTACACCTTC.